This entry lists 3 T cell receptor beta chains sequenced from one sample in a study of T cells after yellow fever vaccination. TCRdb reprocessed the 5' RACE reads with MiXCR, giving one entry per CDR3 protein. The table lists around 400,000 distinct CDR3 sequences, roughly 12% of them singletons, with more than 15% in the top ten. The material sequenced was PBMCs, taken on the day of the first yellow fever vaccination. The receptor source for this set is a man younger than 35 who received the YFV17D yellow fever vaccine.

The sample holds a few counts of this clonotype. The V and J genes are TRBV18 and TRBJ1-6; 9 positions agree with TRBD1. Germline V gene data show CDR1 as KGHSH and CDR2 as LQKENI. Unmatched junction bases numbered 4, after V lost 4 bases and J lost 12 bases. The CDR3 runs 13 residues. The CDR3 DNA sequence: TGTGCCAGCTCACGGGACAGGGATGGACCCCTCCACTTT. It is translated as CASSRDRDGPLHF.

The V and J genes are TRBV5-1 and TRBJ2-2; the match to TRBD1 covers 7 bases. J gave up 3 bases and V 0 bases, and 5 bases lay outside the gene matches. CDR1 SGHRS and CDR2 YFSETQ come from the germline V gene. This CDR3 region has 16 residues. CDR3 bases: TGCGCCAGCAGCTTGGCCGGGACAGCTTACACCGGGGAGCTGTTTTTT. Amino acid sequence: CASSLAGTAYTGELFF.

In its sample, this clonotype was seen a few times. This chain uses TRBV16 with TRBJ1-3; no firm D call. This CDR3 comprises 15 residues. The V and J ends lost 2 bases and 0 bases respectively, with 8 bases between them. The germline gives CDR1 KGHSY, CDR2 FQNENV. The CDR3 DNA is TGTGCCAGCAGCCAACAGATAAGCTCTGGAAACACCATATATTTT. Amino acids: CASSQQISSGNTIYF. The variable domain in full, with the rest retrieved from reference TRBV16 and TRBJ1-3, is GEEVAQTPKHLVRGEGQKAKLYCAPIKGHSYVFWYQQVLKNEFKFLISFQNENVFDETGMPKERFSAKCLPNSPCSLEIQATKLEDSAVYFCASSQQISSGNTIYFGEGSWLTVV.